This TCR beta chain was identified in a study of TIL therapy for anti-PD-1-resistant metastatic lung cancer (dated by TCRdb to about 2021). The study in broad terms: Before any PD-1/PD-L1 blockade was given, tumors were harvested, nivolumab was then administered, and patients who progressed went on to receive lymphodepletion, an infusion of expanded TIL, and IL-2. Enrolled patients had a median age of about 50 years (range about 35-80) and a median tumor PD-L1 proportion score of 4.5% to 6.5%. Most of the cohort had lung adenocarcinoma, including a few EGFR-mutant tumors and two ALK-rearranged tumors, and half of the patients were either current or former smokers. A median non-synonymous tumor mutation burden of about 1.5 mutations per megabase was determined across the cohort by whole-exome sequencing. T cell receptor beta sequencing of tumor and peripheral blood served to follow clonotypes across the tumor, the expanded TIL product, and serial blood samples. What the research found in general, with its limitations: The study protocol defined all tumor marker inferences as exploratory. Because the cohort was highly selected, with more treatment-naive, never-smoker and oncogene-addicted patients than is typical, generalizability is limited. The baseline peripheral repertoire was partially replaced by infused TIL clonotypes, which then decayed over months, and persistence showed no apparent association with response.

Interpreted using the paper, the time point label stands for: pre-treatment sample, taken before nivolumab and TIL therapy. Adults with stage 4 NSCLC were enrolled in a dual-center phase I trial from 2017 to early 2020. The samples were obtained from a phase I trial that was single-arm and open-label and tested tumor-infiltrating lymphocyte therapy combined with nivolumab in advanced non-small cell lung cancer. Blood mononuclear cells from EDTA tubes were separated on a Ficoll gradient and snap-frozen as pellets, and DNA was extracted from the cells using a Qiagen mini-prep kit. Regarding this clone: What antigen it recognizes has not been identified. No clone much larger than this one lies a single base away; base qualities are absent.

For CDR1 and CDR2, the germline V gene (reference sequence) lists SGHNT and YYREEE. V lost 0 bases and J lost 8 bases; the stretch between them is 12 bases long. Spanning cysteine to phenylalanine, the CDR3 consists of 15 amino acids. The entry retains the CDR3 DNA only, 45 bases that are in frame from base 1. Using bias-controlled multiplex PCR with the immunoSEQ v3 hsTCRB kit, the TCR beta CDR3 regions were amplified from genomic DNA. TCR libraries were sequenced on an Illumina NextSeq 500 to 2 million to 2.5 million read pairs for survey level or roughly 4.5-6 million for deep level. Processing in the source paper ran as follows. V, D and J genes were assigned, non-productive sequences were removed, and clonality was reported by immunoSEQ Analyzer software. To compare repertoires between infused TIL and blood, productive Simpson clonality was used along with the Morisita overlap index of productive TRB rearrangements. For each clone in blood, the absolute clonotype count was estimated by multiplying the lymphocyte count by the CD3+ fraction and by the clone's productive frequency. TCRdb mirrors the immuneACCESS table, restricted to in-frame sequences. Some clones are absent from its copies; in checked studies, under half trace to an unresolved V gene, and the reason for the others is unknown. V and J calls and clone size follow that table, whereas D and trimming were derived from the DNA. The sample yields 45,000 to 75,000 clones; around 86% were counted once. Jointly, the top ten make up 2.6% of the sample.

This specimen consisted of blood, obtained at baseline. Rearrangement joined TRBV5-4 to TRBJ1-6; the D gene assignment is ambiguous. This TCR was recovered from a person aged 25-80 years with non-small cell lung cancer. The CDR3 reads as follows: CASSLDYRLDSPLHF. The nucleotide sequence reads as follows: TGTGCCAGCAGCTTGGATTACAGACTTGATTCACCCCTCCACTTT.